This entry describes one TCR beta chain. The antigen it binds to is not known. No base-level quality is on record; no much larger clone is a single base apart. The trial excluded patients who had a history of autoimmune disease or who were on systemic immunosuppression. Peripheral blood for TCR sequencing was collected from all dose cohorts at baseline, on cycle 4 day 1, and on cycle 7 day 1. The samples were drawn from a first-in-human, open-label, multicenter phase I dose-escalation trial of ivuxolimab. Adults with locally advanced or metastatic melanoma, renal cell carcinoma, hepatocellular carcinoma or head and neck squamous cell carcinoma were enrolled in the trial. CD4+ and CD8+ T cells were sorted separately from peripheral blood before TCR sequencing. This record belongs to a study of OX40 agonist ivuxolimab in advanced cancers. The study in broad terms: Ivuxolimab was an agonistic, fully human IgG2 monoclonal antibody directed against OX40 (CD134), a costimulatory receptor. Intravenous ivuxolimab was administered to patients every 2 weeks at six dose levels: 0.01, 0.1, 0.3, 1.5, 3 and 10 mg/kg. Of the 50 to 55 patients in dose escalation, about 19 had hepatocellular carcinoma, roughly 15 had melanoma, 9 had renal cell carcinoma and 9 had head and neck cancer. The dose-escalation cohort was about 87% male with a mean age of around 64 years, ranging from roughly 20 to 80. Patients were allowed to have had prior anti-PD-1, anti-PD-L1 or anti-CTLA-4 therapy, and approximately 40% of the dose-escalation patients had previously received checkpoint inhibitors. Partial responses occurred in three dose-escalation patients, of whom one had hepatocellular carcinoma and two had cutaneous melanoma. Peripheral TCRbeta sequencing aimed to test whether ivuxolimab altered TCR sequence diversity and caused clonal T-cell expansion. The paper describes the monotherapy dose-escalation part (N = 52 patients) of the phase I trial of ivuxolimab.

Genomic DNA was extracted from sorted cells for sequencing of the TCRbeta CDR3 region. The immunoSEQ Assay was used for sequencing of TCRbeta CDR3 regions. TCRdb took over this immuneACCESS table, retaining in-frame rearrangements with V and J assigned. Such tables are incomplete; in checked studies, under half of the missing clones stem from an unresolved V gene, and the remainder is unexplained. This sample holds about 77,000 clones; 87% were observed only once. The top ten clones comprise roughly 0.54% of the sample. The CDR3 numbers 14 residues from cysteine through phenylalanine. Only the CDR3 portion is preserved as DNA: 42 bases, with reading frame beginning at the first base. Sequences SGHTA (CDR1) and FQGNSA (CDR2) are obtained from the germline V gene. V and J lose 0 bases and 5 bases, and a span of 7 bases separates them. Overall results and qualifications from the work: The antigen specificity of the clonally expanded peripheral T cells was not determined. In the 0.1-3.0 mg/kg groups, partial responders had among the lowest normalized peripheral clonal expansion, particularly in CD8+ T cells. After ivuxolimab, more expanded clones were found on average in CD8+ T cells than in CD4+ T cells. Low levels of normalized T-cell clonal expansion were also seen in some patients who did not respond. At doses from 0.1 to 3.0 mg/kg, clonal expansion was seen in both CD4+ and CD8+ blood T cells between baseline and week 6.

The sequenced sample was CD4+ or CD8+ T cells sorted from blood, obtained in a trial of the OX40 agonist ivuxolimab. The TCR was taken from an adult with an advanced solid tumor such as melanoma, head and neck, liver or kidney cancer. The sequence links TRBV7-2 to TRBJ1-4, with the D gene too uncertain to name. The nucleotide sequence reads as follows: TGTGCCAGCAGCTTAGCGCTCGGGAATGAAAAACTGTTTTTT. Its translation is CASSLALGNEKLFF.